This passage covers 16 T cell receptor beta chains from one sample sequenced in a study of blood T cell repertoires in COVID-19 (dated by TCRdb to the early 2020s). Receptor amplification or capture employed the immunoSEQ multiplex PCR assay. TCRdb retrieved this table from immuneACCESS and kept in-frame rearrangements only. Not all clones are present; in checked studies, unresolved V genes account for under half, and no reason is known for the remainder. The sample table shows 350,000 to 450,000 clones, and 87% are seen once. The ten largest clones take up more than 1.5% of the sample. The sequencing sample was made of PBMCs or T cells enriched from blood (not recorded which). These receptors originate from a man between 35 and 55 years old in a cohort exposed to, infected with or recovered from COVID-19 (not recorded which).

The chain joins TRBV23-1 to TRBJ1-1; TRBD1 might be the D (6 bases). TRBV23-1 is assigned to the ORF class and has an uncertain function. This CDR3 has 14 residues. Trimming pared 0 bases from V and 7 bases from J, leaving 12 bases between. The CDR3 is CASSQSWGLIEAFF. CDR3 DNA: TGCGCCAGCAGTCAATCGTGGGGGCTGATTGAAGCTTTCTTT.

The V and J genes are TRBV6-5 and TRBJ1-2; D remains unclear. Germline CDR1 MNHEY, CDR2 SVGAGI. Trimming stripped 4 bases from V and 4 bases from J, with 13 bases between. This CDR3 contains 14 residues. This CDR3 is CASSSAPVSYGYTF. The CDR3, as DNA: TGTGCCAGCAGTTCTGCCCCGGTATCCTATGGCTACACCTTC.

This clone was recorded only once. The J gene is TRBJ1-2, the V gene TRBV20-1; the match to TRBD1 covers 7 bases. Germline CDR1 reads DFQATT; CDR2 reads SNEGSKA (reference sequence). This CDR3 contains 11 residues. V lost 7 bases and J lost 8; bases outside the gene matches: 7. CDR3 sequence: CSGRRDSGYTF. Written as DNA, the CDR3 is TGCAGTGGCCGCCGGGACAGCGGCTACACCTTC.

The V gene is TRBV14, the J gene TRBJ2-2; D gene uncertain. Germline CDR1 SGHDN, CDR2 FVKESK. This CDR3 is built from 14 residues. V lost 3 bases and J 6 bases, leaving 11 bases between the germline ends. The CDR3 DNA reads TGTGCCAGCAGCCAGTATAAGACACCCGGGGAGCTGTTTTTT. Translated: CASSQYKTPGELFF.

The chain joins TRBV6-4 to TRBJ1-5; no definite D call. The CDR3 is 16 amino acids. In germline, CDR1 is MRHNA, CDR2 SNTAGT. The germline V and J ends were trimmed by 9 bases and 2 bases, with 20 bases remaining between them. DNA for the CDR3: TGTGCCAGAATATGCTCTTTGAGGCGAGGCAATCAGCCCCAGCATTTT. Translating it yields CARICSLRRGNQPQHF.

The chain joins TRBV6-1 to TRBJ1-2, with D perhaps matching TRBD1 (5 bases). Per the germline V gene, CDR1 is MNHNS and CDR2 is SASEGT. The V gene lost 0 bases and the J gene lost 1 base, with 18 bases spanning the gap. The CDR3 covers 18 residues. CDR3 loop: CASSEAGDDRDFNYGYTF. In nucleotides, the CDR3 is TGTGCCAGCAGTGAAGCGGGGGACGACCGGGACTTTAACTATGGCTACACCTTC.

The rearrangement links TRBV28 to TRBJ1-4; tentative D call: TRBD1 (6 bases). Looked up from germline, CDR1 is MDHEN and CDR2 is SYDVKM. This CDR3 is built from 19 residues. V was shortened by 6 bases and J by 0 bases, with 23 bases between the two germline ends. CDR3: CASSPMTGRGMATNEKLFF. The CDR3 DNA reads TGTGCCAGCAGCCCAATGACTGGCAGGGGAATGGCAACTAATGAAAAACTGTTTTTT.

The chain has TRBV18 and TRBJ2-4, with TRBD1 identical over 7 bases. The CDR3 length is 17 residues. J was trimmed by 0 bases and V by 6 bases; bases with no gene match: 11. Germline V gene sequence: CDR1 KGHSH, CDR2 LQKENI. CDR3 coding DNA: TGTGCCAGCTCTCCGGACAGGCCAGACCTAGCCAAAAACATTCAGTACTTC. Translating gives CASSPDRPDLAKNIQYF.

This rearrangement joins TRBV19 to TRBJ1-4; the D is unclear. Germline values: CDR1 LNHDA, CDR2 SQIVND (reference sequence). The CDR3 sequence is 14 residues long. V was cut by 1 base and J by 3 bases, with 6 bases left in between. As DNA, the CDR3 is TGTGCCAGTAGTATAGGAGGGTCTAATGAAAAACTGTTTTTT. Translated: CASSIGGSNEKLFF.

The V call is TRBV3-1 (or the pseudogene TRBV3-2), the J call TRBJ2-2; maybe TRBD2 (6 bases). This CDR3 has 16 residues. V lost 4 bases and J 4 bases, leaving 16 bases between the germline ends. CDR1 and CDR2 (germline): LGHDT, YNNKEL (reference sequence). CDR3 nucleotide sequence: TGTGCCAGCAGCCGCGGCCGGGACTTCCGCACCGGGGAGCTGTTTTTT. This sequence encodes CASSRGRDFRTGELFF.

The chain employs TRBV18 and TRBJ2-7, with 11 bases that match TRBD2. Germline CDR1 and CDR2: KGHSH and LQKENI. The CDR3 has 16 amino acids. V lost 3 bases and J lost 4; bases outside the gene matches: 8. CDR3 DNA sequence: TGTGCCAGCTCACCGTTGCCTGGACTAGCGGGTTACGAGCAGTACTTC. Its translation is CASSPLPGLAGYEQYF.

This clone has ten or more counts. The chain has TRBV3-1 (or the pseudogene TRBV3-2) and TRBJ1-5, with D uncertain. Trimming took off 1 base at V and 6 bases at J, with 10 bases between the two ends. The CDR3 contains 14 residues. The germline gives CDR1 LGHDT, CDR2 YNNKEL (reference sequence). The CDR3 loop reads CASSQVPRVQPQHF. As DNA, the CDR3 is TGTGCCAGCAGCCAAGTCCCACGGGTTCAGCCCCAGCATTTT.

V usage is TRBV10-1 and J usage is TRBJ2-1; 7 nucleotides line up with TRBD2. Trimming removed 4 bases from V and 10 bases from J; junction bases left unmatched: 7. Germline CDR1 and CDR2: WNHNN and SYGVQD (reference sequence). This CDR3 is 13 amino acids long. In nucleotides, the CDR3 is TGCGCCAGCAGTGCAGGACTAGAAATGGAGCAGTTCTTC. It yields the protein CASSAGLEMEQFF.

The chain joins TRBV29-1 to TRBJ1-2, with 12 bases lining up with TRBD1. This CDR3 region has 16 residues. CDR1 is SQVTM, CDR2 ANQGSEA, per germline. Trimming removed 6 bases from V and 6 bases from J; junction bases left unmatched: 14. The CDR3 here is CSVSGTGGGGWDGYTF. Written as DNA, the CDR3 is TGCAGCGTATCAGGGACAGGGGGCGGCGGATGGGATGGCTACACCTTC.

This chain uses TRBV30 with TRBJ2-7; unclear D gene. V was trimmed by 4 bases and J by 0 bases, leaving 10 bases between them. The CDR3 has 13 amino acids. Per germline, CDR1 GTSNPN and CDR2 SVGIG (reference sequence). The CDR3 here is CAWNSFYSYEQYF. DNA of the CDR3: TGTGCCTGGAACTCGTTTTACTCCTACGAGCAGTACTTC.

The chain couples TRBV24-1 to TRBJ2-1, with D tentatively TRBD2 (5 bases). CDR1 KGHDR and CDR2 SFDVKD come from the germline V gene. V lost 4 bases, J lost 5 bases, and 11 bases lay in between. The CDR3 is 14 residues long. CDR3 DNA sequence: TGTGCCACCAGTGAGAATTGGCGGGACAATGAGCAGTTCTTC. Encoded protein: CATSENWRDNEQFF.